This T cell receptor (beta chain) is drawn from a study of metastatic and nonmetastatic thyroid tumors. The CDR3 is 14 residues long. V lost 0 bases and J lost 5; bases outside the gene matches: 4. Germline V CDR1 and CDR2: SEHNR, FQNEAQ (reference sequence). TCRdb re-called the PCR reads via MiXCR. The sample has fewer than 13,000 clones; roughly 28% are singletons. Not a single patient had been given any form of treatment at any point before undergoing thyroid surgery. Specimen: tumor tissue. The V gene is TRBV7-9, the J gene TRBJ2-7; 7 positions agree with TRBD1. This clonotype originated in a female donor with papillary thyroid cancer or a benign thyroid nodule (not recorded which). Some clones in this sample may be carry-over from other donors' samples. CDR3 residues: CASSLAGGLNEQYF. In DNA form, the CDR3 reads TGTGCCAGCAGCTTAGCAGGGGGCCTCAACGAGCAGTACTTC.